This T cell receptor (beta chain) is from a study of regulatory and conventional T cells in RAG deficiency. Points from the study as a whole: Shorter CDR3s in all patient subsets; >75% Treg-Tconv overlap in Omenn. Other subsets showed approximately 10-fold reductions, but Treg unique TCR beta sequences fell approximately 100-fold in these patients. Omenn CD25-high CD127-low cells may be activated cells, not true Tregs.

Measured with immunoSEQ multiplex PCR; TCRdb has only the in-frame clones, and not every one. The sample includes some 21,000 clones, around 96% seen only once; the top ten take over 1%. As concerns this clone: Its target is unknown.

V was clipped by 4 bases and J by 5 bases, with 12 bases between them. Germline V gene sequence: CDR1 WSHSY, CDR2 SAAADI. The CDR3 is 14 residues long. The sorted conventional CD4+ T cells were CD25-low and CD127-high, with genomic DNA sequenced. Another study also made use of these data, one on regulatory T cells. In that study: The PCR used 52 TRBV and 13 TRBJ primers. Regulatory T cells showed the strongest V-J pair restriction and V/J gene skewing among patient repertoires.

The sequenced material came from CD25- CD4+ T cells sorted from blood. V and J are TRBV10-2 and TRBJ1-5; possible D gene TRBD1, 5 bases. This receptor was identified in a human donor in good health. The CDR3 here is CASSVSQGDQPQHF. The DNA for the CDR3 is TGCGCCAGCAGTGTCAGCCAGGGTGATCAGCCCCAGCATTTT.